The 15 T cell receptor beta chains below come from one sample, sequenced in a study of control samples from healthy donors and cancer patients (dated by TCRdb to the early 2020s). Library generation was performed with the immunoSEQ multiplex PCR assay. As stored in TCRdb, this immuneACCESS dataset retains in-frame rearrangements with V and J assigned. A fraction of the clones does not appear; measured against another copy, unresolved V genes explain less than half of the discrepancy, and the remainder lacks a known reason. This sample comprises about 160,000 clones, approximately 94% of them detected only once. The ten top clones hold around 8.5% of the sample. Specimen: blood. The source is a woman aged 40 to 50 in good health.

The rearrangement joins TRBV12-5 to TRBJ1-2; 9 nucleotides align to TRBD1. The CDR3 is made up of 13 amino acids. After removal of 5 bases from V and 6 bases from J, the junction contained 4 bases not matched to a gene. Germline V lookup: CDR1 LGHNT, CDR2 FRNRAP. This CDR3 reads CASGPGQGDGYTF. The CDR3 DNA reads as TGTGCTAGTGGTCCGGGACAGGGCGATGGCTACACCTTC.

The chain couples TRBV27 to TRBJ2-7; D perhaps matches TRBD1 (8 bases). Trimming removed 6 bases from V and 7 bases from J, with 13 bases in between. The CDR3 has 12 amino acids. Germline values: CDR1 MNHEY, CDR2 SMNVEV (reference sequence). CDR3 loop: CASRKQGGEQYF. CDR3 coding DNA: TGTGCCAGCAGGAAACAGGGGGGGGAGCAGTACTTC.

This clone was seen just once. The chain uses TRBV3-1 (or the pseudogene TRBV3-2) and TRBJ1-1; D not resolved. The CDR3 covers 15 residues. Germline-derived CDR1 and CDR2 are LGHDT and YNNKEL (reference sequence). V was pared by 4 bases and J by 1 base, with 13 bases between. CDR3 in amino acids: CASSPGSRPNTEAFF. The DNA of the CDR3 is TGTGCCAGCAGCCCTGGATCCAGGCCGAACACTGAAGCTTTCTTT.

CDR3 in amino acids: CASRGGATAGNTIYF. In nucleotides, the CDR3 is TGTGCCAGCAGAGGGGGGGCGACAGCAGGAAACACCATATATTTT. The chain carries TRBV6-5 and TRBJ1-3, with a weak D call TRBD1 (6 bases). CDR1 is MNHEY, CDR2 SVGAGI, per germline. The CDR3 loop spans 15 amino acids. The V gene lost 6 bases and the J gene lost 4 bases, with 16 bases spanning the gap.

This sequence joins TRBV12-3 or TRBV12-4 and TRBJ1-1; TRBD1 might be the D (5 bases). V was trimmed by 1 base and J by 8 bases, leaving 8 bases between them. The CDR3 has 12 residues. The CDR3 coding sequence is TGTGCCAGCAGTTTAGTTCGGGGGGAAGCTTTCTTT. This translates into CASSLVRGEAFF.

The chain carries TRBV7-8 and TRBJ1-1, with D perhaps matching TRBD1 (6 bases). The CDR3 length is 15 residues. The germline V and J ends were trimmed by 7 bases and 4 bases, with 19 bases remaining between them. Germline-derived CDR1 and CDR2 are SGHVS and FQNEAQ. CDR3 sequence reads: CASTLDHRVGTEAFF. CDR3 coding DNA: TGTGCCAGCACGCTAGACCACAGGGTGGGCACTGAAGCTTTCTTT.

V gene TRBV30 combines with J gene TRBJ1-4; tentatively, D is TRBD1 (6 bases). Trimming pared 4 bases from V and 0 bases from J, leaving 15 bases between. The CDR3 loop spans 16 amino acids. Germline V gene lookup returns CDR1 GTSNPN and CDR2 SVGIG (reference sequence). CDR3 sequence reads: CAWTAGTLATNEKLFF. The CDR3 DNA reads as TGTGCCTGGACCGCAGGGACACTGGCAACTAATGAAAAACTGTTTTTT.

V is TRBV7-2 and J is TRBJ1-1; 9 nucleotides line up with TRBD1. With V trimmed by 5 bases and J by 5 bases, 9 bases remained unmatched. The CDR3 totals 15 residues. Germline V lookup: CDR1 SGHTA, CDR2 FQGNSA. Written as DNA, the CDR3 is TGTGCCAGCAGCCCGCGGACAGGGGATGGGACTGAAGCTTTCTTT. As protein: CASSPRTGDGTEAFF.

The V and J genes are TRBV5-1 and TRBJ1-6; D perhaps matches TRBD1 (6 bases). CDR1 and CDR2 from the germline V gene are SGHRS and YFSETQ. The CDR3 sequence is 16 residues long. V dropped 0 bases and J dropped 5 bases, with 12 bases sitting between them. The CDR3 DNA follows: TGCGCCAGCAGCTTGGCAGGGGCCCGACATAATTCACCCCTCCACTTT. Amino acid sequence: CASSLAGARHNSPLHF.

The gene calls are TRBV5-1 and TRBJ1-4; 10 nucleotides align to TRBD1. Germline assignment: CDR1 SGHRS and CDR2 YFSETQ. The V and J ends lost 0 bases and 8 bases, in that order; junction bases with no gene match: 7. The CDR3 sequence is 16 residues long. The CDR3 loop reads CASSLGDRGGGEKLFF. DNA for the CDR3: TGCGCCAGCAGCTTGGGGGACAGGGGAGGTGGAGAAAAACTGTTTTTT.

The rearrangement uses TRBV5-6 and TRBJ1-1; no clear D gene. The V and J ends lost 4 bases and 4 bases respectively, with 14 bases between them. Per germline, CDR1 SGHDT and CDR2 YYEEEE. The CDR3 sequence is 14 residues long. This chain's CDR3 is CASSAVRGFTEAFF. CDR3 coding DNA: TGTGCCAGCAGCGCGGTACGGGGTTTCACTGAAGCTTTCTTT.

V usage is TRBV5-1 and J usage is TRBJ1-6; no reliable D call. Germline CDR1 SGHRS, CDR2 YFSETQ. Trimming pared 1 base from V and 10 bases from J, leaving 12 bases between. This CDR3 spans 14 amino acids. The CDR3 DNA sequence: TGCGCCAGCAGCTTGATGGACTTGGGCTCACCCCTCCACTTT. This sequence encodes CASSLMDLGSPLHF.

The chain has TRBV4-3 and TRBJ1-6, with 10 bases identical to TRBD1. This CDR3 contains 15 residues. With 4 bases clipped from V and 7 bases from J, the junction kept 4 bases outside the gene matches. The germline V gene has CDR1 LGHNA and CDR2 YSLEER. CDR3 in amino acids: CASSLRTGGNSPLHF. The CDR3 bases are TGCGCCAGCAGCCTAAGGACAGGGGGGAATTCACCCCTCCACTTT.

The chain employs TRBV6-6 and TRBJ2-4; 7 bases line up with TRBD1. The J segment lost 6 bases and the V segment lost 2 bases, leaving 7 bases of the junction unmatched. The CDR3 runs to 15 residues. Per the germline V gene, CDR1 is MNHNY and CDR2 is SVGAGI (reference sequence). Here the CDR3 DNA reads TGTGCCAGCAGTTACACCCCGGGACAGCTAAACATTCAGTACTTC. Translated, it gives CASSYTPGQLNIQYF.

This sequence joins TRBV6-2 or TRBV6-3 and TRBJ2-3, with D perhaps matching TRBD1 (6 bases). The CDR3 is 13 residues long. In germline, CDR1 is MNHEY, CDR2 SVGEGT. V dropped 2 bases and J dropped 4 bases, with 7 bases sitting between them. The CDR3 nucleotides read TGTGCCAGCAGTTACCAGGGGTCAGATACGCAGTATTTT. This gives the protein CASSYQGSDTQYF.